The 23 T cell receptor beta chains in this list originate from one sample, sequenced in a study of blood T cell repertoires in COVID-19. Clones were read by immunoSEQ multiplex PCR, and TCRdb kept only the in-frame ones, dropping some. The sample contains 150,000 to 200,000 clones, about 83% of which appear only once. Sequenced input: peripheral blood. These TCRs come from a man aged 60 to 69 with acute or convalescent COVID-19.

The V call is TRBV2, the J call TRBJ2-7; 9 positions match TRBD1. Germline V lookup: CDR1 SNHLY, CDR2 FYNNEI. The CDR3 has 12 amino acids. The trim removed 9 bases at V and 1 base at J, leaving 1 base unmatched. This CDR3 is CASDRGSYEQYF. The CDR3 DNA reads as TGTGCCAGTGACAGGGGGTCCTACGAGCAGTACTTC.

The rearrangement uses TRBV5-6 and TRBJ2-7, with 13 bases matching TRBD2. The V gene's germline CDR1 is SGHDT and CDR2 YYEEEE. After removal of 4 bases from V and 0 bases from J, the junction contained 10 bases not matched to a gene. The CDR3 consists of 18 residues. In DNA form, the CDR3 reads TGTGCCAGCAGCACTCGACTAGCGGGGGGCGTATTCTCCTACGAGCAGTACTTC. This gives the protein CASSTRLAGGVFSYEQYF. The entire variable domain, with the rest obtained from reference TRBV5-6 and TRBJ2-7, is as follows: DAGVTQSPTHLIKTRGQQVTLRCSPKSGHDTVSWYQQALGQGPQFIFQYYEEEERQRGNFPDRFSGHQFPNYSSELNVNALLLGDSALYLCASSTRLAGGVFSYEQYFGPGTRLTVT.

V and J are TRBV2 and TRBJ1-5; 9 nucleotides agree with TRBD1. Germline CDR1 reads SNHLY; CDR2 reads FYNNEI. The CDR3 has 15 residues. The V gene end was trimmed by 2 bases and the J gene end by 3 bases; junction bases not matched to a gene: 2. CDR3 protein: CASSETGGDNQPQHF. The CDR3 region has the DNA TGTGCCAGCAGTGAAACAGGGGGCGACAATCAGCCCCAGCATTTT.

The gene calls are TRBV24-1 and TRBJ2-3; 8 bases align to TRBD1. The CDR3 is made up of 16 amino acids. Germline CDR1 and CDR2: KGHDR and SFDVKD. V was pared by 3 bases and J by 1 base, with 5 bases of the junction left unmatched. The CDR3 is CATSDPGQGGTDTQYF. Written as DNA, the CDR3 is TGTGCCACCAGTGATCCTGGACAGGGCGGCACAGATACGCAGTATTTT.

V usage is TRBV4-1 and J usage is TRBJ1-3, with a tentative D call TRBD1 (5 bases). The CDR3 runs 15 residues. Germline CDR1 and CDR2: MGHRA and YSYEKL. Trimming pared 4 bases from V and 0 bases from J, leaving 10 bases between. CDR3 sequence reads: CASSLTVLSGNTIYF. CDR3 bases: TGCGCCAGCAGCCTGACAGTCCTCTCTGGAAACACCATATATTTT.

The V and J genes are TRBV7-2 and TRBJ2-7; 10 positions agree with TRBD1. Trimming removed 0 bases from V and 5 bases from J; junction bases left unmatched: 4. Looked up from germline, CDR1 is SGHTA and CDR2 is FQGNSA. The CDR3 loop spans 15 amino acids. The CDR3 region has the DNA TGTGCCAGCAGCTTAGCAGACAGGGGGCGGGACGAGCAGTACTTC. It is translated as CASSLADRGRDEQYF. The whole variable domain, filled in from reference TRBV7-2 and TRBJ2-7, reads GAGVSQSPSNKVTEKGKDVELRCDPISGHTALYWYRQSLGQGLEFLIYFQGNSAPDKSGLPSDRFSAERTGGSVSTLTIQRTQQEDSAVYLCASSLADRGRDEQYFGPGTRLTVT.

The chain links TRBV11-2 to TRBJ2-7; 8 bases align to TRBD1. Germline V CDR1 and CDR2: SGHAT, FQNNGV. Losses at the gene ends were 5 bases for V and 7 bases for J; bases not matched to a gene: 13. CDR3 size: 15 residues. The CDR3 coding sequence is TGTGCCAGCAGCCCCTCCGGGACAGGCTACGGAGAGCAGTACTTC. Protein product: CASSPSGTGYGEQYF.

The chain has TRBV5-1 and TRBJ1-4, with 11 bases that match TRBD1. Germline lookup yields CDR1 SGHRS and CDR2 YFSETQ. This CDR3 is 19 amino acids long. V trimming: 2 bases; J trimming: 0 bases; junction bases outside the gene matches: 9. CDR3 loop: CASSFLPGTGGATNEKLFF. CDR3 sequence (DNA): TGCGCCAGCAGCTTCCTTCCCGGGACAGGGGGGGCAACTAATGAAAAACTGTTTTTT.

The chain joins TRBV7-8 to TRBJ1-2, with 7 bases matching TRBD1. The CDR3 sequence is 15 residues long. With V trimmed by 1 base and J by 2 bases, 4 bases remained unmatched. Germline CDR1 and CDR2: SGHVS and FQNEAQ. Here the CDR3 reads CASSLEGGRNYGYTF. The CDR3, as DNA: TGTGCCAGCAGCTTAGAAGGGGGCAGGAACTATGGCTACACCTTC.

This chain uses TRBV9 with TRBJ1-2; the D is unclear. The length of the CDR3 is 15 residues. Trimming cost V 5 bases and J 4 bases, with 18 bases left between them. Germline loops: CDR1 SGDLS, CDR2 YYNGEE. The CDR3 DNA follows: TGTGCCAGCAGTCGAGACACTGGACTAGTCTATGGCTACACCTTC. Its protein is CASSRDTGLVYGYTF.

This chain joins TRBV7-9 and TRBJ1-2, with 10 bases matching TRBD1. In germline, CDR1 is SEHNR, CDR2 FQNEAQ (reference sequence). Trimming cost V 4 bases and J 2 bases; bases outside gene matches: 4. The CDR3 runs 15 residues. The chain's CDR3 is CASSSTGGENYGYTF. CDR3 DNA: TGTGCCAGCAGCTCGACAGGGGGCGAGAACTATGGCTACACCTTC.

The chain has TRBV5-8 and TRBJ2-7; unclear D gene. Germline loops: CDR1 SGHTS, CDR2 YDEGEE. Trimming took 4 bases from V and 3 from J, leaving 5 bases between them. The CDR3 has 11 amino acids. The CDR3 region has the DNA TGTGCCAGCAGCCCCCACTACGAGCAGTACTTC. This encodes CASSPHYEQYF.

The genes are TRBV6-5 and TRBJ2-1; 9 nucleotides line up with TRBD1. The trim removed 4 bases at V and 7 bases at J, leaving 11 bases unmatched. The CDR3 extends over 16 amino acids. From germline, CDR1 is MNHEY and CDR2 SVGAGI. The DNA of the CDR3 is TGTGCCAGCAGTTCTACCTCACAGGGGGCGAAGAATGAGCAGTTCTTC. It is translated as CASSSTSQGAKNEQFF.

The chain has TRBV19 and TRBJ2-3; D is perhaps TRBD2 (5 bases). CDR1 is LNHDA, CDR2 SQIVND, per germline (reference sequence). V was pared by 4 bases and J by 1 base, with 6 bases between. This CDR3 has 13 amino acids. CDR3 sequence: CASSTGGTDTQYF. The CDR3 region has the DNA TGTGCCAGTAGTACCGGGGGCACAGATACGCAGTATTTT.

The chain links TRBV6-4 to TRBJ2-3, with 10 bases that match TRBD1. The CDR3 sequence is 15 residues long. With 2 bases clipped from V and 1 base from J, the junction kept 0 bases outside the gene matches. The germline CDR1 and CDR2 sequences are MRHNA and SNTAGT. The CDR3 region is CASSDGQGGTDTQYF. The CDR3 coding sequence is TGTGCCAGCAGTGACGGACAGGGGGGCACAGATACGCAGTATTTT.

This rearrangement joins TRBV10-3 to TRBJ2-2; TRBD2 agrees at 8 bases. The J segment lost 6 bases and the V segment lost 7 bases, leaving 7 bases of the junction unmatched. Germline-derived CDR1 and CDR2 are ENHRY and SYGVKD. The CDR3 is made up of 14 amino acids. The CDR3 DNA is TGTGCCATCATGGCGGGGGGTCTTGCCGGGGAGCTGTTTTTT. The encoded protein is CAIMAGGLAGELFF.

CDR3 protein: CASSSPSGGPTDTQYF. The CDR3 nucleotides are TGTGCCAGTAGTTCCCCTAGCGGGGGCCCCACAGATACGCAGTATTTT. This rearrangement joins TRBV19 to TRBJ2-3, with 10 bases that match TRBD2. CDR3 length equals 16 residues. J gave up 2 bases and V 5 bases, and 7 bases lay outside the gene matches. Looked up from germline, CDR1 is LNHDA and CDR2 is SQIVND (reference sequence).

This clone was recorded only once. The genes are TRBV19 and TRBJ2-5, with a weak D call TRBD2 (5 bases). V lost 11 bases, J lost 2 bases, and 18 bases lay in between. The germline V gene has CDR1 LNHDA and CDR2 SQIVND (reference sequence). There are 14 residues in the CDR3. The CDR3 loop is CASSERVSQETQYF. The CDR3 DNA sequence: TGTGCCTCTAGTGAGAGGGTTTCTCAAGAGACCCAGTACTTC.

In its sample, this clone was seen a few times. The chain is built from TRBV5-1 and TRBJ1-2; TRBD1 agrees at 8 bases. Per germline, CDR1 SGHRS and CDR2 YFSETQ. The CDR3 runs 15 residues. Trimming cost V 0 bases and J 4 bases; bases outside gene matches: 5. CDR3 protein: CASSLEQGAGYGYTF. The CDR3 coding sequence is TGCGCCAGCAGCTTGGAGCAGGGGGCTGGCTATGGCTACACCTTC.

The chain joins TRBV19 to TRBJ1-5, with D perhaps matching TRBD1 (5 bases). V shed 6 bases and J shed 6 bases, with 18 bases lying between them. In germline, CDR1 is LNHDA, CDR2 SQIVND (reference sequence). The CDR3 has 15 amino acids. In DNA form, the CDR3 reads TGTGCCAGTAGACCTACGGGGGGGTCCAGTCAGCCCCAGCATTTT. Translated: CASRPTGGSSQPQHF. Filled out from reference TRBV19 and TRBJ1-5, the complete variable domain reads DGGITQSPKYLFRKEGQNVTLSCEQNLNHDAMYWYRQDPGQGLRLIYYSQIVNDFQKGDIAEGYSVSREKKESFPLTVTSAQKNPTAFYLCASRPTGGSSQPQHFGDGTRLSIL.

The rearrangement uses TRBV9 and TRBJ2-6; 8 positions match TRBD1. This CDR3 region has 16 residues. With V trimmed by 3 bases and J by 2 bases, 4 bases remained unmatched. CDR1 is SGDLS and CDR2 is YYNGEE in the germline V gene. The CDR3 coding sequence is TGTGCCAGCAGCGGGTTACAGGGGGCTGGGGCCAACGTCCTGACTTTC. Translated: CASSGLQGAGANVLTF. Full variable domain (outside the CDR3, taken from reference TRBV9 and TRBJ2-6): DSGVTQTPKHLITATGQRVTLRCSPRSGDLSVYWYQQSLDQGLQFLIQYYNGEERAKGNILERFSAQQFPDLHSELNLSSLELGDSALYFCASSGLQGAGANVLTFGAGSRLTVL.

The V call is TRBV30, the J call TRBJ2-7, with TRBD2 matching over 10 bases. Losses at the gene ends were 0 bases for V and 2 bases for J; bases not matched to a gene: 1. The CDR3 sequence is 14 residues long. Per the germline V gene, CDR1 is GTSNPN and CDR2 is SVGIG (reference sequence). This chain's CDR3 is CAWSVAGGAYEQYF. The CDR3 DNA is TGTGCCTGGAGTGTAGCGGGGGGGGCCTACGAGCAGTACTTC.

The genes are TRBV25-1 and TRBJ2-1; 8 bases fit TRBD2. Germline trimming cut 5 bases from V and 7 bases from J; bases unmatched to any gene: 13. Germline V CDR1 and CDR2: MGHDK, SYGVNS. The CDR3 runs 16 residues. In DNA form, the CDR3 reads TGTGCCAGCAGTTCCCTGAACGGGGGGGCTTCAAATGAGCAGTTCTTC. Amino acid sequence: CASSSLNGGASNEQFF.